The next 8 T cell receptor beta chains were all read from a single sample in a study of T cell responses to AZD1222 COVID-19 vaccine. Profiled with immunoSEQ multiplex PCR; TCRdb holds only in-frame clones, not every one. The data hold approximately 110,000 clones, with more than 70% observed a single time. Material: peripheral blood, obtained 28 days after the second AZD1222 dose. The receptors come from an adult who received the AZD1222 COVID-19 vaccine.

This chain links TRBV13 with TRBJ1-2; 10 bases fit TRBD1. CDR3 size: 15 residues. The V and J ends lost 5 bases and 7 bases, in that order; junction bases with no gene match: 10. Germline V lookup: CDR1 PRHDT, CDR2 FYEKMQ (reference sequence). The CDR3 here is CASSLTGQGEGGYTF. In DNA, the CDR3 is TGTGCCAGCAGCCTAACCGGACAGGGGGAAGGTGGCTACACCTTC.

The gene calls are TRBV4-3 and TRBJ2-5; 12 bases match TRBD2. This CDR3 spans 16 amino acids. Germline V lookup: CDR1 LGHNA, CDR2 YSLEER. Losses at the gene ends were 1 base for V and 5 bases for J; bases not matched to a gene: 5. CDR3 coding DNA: TGCGCCAGCAGCCAAGGAACTAGCGGGGGGTGGGAGACCCAGTACTTC. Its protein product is CASSQGTSGGWETQYF.

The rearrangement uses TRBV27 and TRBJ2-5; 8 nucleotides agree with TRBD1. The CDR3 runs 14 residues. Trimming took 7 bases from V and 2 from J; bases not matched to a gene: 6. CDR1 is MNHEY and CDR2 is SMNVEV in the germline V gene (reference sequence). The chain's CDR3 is CASMTGTGQETQYF. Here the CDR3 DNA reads TGTGCCAGCATGACGGGGACAGGTCAAGAGACCCAGTACTTC.

The chain's CDR3 is CASSLLTANTDTQYF. In nucleotides, the CDR3 is TGTGCCAGCAGCCTGCTGACAGCCAACACAGATACGCAGTATTTT. The V gene is TRBV7-9, the J gene TRBJ2-3; D is perhaps TRBD1 (5 bases). The length of the CDR3 is 15 residues. Trimming removed 5 bases at V and 2 bases at J, with 14 bases between. Germline loops: CDR1 SEHNR, CDR2 FQNEAQ (reference sequence).

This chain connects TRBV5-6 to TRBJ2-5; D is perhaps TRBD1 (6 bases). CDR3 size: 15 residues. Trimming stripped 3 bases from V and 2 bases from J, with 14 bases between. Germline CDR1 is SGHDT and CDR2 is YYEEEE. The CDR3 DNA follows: TGTGCCAGCAGCTCGCTGGCAGGGGAACAAGAGACCCAGTACTTC. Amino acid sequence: CASSSLAGEQETQYF.

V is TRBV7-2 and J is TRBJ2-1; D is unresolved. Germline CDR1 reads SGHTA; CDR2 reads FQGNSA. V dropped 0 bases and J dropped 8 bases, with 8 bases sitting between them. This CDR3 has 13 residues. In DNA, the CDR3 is TGTGCCAGCAGCTTAGCCCAACAAGATGAGCAGTTCTTC. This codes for CASSLAQQDEQFF.

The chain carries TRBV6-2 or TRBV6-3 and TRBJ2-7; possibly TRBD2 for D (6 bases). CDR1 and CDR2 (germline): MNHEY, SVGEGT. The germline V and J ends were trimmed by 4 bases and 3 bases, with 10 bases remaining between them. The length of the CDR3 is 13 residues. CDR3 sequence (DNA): TGTGCCAGCAGTTCATGGAGGGGCTACGAGCAGTACTTC. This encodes CASSSWRGYEQYF.

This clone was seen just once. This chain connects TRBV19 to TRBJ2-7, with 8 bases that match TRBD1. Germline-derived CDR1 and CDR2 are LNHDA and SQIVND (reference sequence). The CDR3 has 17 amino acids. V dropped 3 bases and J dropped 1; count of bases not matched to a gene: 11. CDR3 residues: CASSISAGGSGSYEQYF. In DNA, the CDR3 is TGTGCCAGTAGTATTTCCGCAGGGGGCAGTGGGTCCTACGAGCAGTACTTC. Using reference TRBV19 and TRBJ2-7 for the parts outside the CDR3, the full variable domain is DGGITQSPKYLFRKEGQNVTLSCEQNLNHDAMYWYRQDPGQGLRLIYYSQIVNDFQKGDIAEGYSVSREKKESFPLTVTSAQKNPTAFYLCASSISAGGSGSYEQYFGPGTRLTVT.